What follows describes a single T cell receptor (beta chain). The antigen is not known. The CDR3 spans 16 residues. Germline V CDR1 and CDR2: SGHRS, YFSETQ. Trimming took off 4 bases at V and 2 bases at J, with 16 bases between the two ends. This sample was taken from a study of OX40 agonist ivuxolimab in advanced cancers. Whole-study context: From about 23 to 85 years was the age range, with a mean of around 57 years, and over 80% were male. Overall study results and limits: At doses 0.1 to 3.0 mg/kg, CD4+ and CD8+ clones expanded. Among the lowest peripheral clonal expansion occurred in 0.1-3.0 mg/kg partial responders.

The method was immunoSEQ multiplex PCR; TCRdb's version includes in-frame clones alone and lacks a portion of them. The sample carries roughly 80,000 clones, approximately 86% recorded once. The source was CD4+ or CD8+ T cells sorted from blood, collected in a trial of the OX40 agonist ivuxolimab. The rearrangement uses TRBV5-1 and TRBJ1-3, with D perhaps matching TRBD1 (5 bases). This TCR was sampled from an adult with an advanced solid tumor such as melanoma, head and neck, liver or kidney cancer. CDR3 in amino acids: CASSLRQTGTGNTIYF. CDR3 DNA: TGCGCCAGCAGCCTGCGACAGACGGGGACTGGAAACACCATATATTTT.